This T cell receptor beta chain was sequenced during a study of cytomegalovirus exposure and HLA in healthy donors. General study findings and limits: In the approximately 130 validation repertoires, a later analysis found that first-cohort TCR clusters tended to co-occur. Per published reports, the classifier diagnosed cytomegalovirus status with high specificity and sensitivity. In vitro work confirmed that a few CMV-associated chains recognize CMV antigens. The dataset shows that most TCR sequences were rare, while some public TCRs occurred in many donors.

Trimming removed 3 bases from V and 2 bases from J, with 11 bases in between. The CDR3 sequence is 14 residues long. Germline assignment: CDR1 KGHSH and CDR2 LQKENI. In the case of this clone: Its antigen is not known.

Profiling relied on immunoSEQ multiplex PCR, and the TCRdb table lists in-frame clones only, not all of them. The data show some 150,000 clones, with nearly 90% seen just once and around 9% held by the top ten. The rearrangement uses TRBV18 and TRBJ2-7; D is unresolved. Sequencing input: PBMCs. This receptor was obtained from a woman aged 18 to 35 in good health and CMV-seropositive. The CDR3 loop reads CASSPKTDAYEQYF. The CDR3 nucleotides read TGTGCCAGCTCACCTAAGACTGATGCCTACGAGCAGTACTTC.